These T cell receptor beta chains were read from a single sample in a study of metastatic and nonmetastatic thyroid tumors. TCRdb re-called the PCR reads with MiXCR. The sample shows 35,000 to 50,000 clones, roughly 12% of them seen only once. Source material: blood. These receptors were collected from a male donor with papillary thyroid cancer or a benign thyroid nodule (not recorded which). Some clones in this sample may be carry-over from other donors' samples. CDR3s include the opening cysteine and the closing phenylalanine or tryptophan. A D gene is named only where the DNA matches it firmly. The listing skips clone size in some rows; elsewhere it reads once, few, many or a size class.

>.|TRBJ1-5|many|TRBV5-6
CASSLNGGVNQPQHF
TGTGCCAGCAGCTTAAATGGTGGTGTTAATCAGCCCCAGCATTTT
>TRBD2|TRBJ2-1|many|TRBV11-1
CALDGTSGLTYNEQFF
TGTGCCCTAGACGGGACTAGCGGGCTCACCTACAATGAGCAGTTCTTC
>TRBD1|TRBJ1-1|many|TRBV19
CASSMDRGINTEAFF
TGTGCCAGTAGTATGGACAGGGGAATTAACACTGAAGCTTTCTTT
>.|TRBJ2-5|many|TRBV3-1
CASSLAGEQETQYF
TGTGCCAGCAGCTTGGCAGGGGAGCAAGAGACCCAGTACTTC
>.|TRBJ2-3|many|TRBV20-1
CSAISGITDTQYF
TGCAGTGCGATCAGTGGGATCACAGATACGCAGTATTTT
>.|TRBJ1-2|few|TRBV4-1
CASSLKGGLSNYGYTF
TGCGCCAGCAGTCTGAAGGGAGGCCTCTCTAACTATGGCTACACCTTC
>TRBD1|TRBJ2-7|medium-sized|TRBV28
CASRLDRASSYEQYF
TGTGCCAGCAGGCTAGACAGGGCAAGCTCCTACGAGCAGTACTTC
>TRBD1|TRBJ2-7|many|TRBV4-1
CASSLVRLGQGNYEQYF
TGCGCCAGCAGCCTAGTAAGGCTGGGACAGGGAAACTACGAGCAGTACTTC
>.|TRBJ2-7|many|TRBV5-1
CASSRAGEPYEQYF
TGCGCCAGCAGCCGAGCCGGGGAACCCTACGAGCAGTACTTC
>.|TRBJ1-2|.|TRBV7-2
CASSLVGRDYGYTF
TGTGCCAGCAGCTTAGTAGGCAGGGACTATGGCTACACCTTC
>.|TRBJ2-7|many|TRBV20-1
CSARSEVGRRGAYEQYF
TGCAGTGCTAGGTCAGAGGTGGGCCGAAGGGGAGCTTACGAGCAGTACTTC
>.|TRBJ2-7|many|TRBV7-6
CASSFSGAIYEQYF
TGTGCCAGCAGCTTTTCGGGGGCGATCTACGAGCAGTACTTC
>.|TRBJ2-5|many|TRBV6-2/TRBV6-3
CASSMGSASYMETQYF
TGTGCCAGCAGTATGGGTAGCGCCAGCTACATGGAGACCCAGTACTTC
>.|TRBJ2-3|.|TRBV24-1
CVTSDPAGTDTQYF
TGTGTCACCAGTGACCCTGCAGGTACAGATACGCAGTATTTT
>TRBD1|TRBJ2-1|.|TRBV28
CASSRQGANEQFF
TGTGCCAGCAGCAGACAGGGGGCCAATGAGCAGTTCTTC
>TRBD2|TRBJ2-3|many|TRBV15
CATGTSDTDTQYF
TGTGCCACCGGCACTAGCGACACAGATACGCAGTATTTT